This record looks at one T cell receptor (beta chain) sequence and its context. Treatment noted: some 20 received Ad26.COV2.S at low or high dose, single or two shots; five or six received placebo; per-sample allocation not given. Day 63 following the first vaccine or placebo injection was when the samples were taken. Ad26 vector vaccine expressed Wuhan-strain SARS-CoV-2 spike. This sample was taken from a study of Ad26.COV2.S vaccination and SARS-CoV-2 variants. Repertoires were generated with immunoSEQ multiplex PCR, while TCRdb's copy carries only in-frame clones and drops some. In the table there are 400,000 to 450,000 clones, 75% to 95% of which are singletons. V gave up 5 bases and J gave up 0 bases, with 8 bases separating them. The V gene's germline CDR1 is MNHEY and CDR2 SVGAGI. The CDR3 loop spans 14 amino acids.

The TCR originated in a person between 18 and 60 years old who received the Ad26.COV2.S COVID-19 vaccine or a placebo. This material consisted of peripheral blood, taken in a trial of Ad26.COV2.S vaccine versus placebo. The chain employs TRBV6-5 and TRBJ1-3, with D possibly TRBD1 on 5 matching bases. This CDR3 reads CASSTTDSGNTIYF. The CDR3 DNA sequence: TGTGCCAGCAGTACGACAGACTCTGGAAACACCATATATTTT.